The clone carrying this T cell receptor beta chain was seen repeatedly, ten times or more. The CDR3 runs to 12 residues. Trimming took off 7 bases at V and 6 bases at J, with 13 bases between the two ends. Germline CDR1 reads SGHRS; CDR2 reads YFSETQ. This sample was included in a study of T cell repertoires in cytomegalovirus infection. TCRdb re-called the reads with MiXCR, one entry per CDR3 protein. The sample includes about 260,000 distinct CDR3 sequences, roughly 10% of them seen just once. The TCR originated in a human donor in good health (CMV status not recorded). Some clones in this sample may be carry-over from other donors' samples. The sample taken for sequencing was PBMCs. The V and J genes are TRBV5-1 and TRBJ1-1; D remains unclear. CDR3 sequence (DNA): TGCGCCAGCTCCGAGACGGGATCTGAAGCTTTCTTT. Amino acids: CASSETGSEAFF. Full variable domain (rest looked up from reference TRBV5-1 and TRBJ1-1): KAGVTQTPRYLIKTRGQQVTLSCSPISGHRSVSWYQQTPGQGLQFLFEYFSETQRNKGNFPGRFSGRQFSNSRSEMNVSTLELGDSALYLCASSETGSEAFFGQGTRLTVV.